Included here is one T cell receptor (beta chain) sequence, with context. The library targeted TCRbeta and was prepared with unique molecular identifiers. TCRdb re-called the PCR reads with MiXCR, one entry per CDR3 protein. The sample records about 980,000 distinct CDR3 sequences, roughly 31% being singletons. The junction had 14 bases not matched to a gene; V was cut back by 0 bases and J by 4 bases. Germline V gives CDR1 SQVTM, CDR2 ANQGSEA. This CDR3 has 17 amino acids. The sample is drawn from a study of T-cell reconstitution after alpha-beta-depleted transplantation in children. Sequences were derived from PBMCs, mostly from graft donor cells, sampled 360 days after TCRalphabeta/CD19-depleted stem cell transplant. The TCR was taken from a boy under two years old who had a stem cell transplant for SCID, so the T cells may come from the graft donor. The J gene is TRBJ1-1, the V gene TRBV29-1; TRBD1 matches at 7 bases. CDR3 DNA sequence: TGCAGCGTTGAAGATTTCCCCTGGGACAGACTTTTCACTGAAGCTTTCTTT. Protein sequence: CSVEDFPWDRLFTEAFF.